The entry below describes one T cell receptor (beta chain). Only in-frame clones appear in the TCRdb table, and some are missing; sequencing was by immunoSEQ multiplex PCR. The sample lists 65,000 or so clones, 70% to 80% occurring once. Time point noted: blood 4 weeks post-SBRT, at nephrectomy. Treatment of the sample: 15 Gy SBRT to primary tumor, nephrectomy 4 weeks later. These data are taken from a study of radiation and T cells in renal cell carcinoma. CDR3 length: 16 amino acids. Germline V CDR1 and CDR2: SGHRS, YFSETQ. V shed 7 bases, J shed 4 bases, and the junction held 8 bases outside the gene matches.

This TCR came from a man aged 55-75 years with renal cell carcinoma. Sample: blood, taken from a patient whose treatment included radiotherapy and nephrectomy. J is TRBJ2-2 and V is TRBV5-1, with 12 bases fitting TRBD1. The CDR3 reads CASLVGTGGFTGELFF. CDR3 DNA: TGCGCCAGCCTTGTGGGGACAGGGGGCTTCACCGGGGAGCTGTTTTTT.